This entry lists 32 T cell receptor beta chains sequenced from one sample in a study of prognosis after radiotherapy for stage I lung cancer. The genomic DNA TCR beta CDR3 region underwent two rounds of multiplex PCR. Primers specific to each TRBV and TRBJ gene were used in first-round PCR. From the multiplex PCR reads, TCRdb called clonotypes with MiXCR, one entry per CDR3 protein. The top ten hold 25% to 30% of the sample, which has roughly 38,000 distinct CDR3 sequences, about 24% seen once. Sequences were derived from PBMCs, sampled before or after stereotactic body radiation therapy (not recorded which). These receptors came from a donor over 45 with non-small cell lung cancer.

The table lists this clonotype with many counts. This rearrangement joins TRBV6-5 to TRBJ1-5, with D possibly being TRBD1 (5 bases). Trimming removed 2 bases at V and 16 bases at J, with 12 bases between. CDR1 and CDR2 (germline): MNHEY, SVGAGI. The CDR3 is made up of 11 amino acids. As DNA, the CDR3 is TGTGCCAGCAGTTACAGGGGAGTAGAACATTTT. Protein: CASSYRGVEHF.

This clonotype appeared many times. This chain connects TRBV28 to TRBJ2-2, with D possibly TRBD1 on 6 matching bases. V gave up 5 bases and J gave up 0 bases, with 16 bases separating them. Germline V gene data show CDR1 as MDHEN and CDR2 as SYDVKM. This CDR3 spans 17 amino acids. CDR3 in amino acids: CASSPADGTSNTGELFF. The CDR3 bases are TGTGCCAGCAGTCCCGCGGATGGGACATCGAACACCGGGGAGCTGTTTTTT.

This clonotype was seen many times. The chain employs TRBV7-9 and TRBJ2-2; D not certain. CDR3 length equals 13 residues. Germline V gives CDR1 SEHNR, CDR2 FQNEAQ (reference sequence). V lost 0 bases and J lost 8, with 7 bases in between. CDR3 DNA: TGTGCCAGCAGCTTAGCATCGGCTGGGGAGCTGTTTTTT. This sequence encodes CASSLASAGELFF.

This clonotype showed up many times. The V gene is TRBV7-4, the J gene TRBJ2-7; 8 positions match TRBD2. This CDR3 is 17 amino acids long. CDR1 and CDR2 (germline): SGHVT, SQSDAQ. The V gene end was trimmed by 4 bases and the J gene end by 6 bases; junction bases not matched to a gene: 17. The CDR3 sequence is CASSSPTPGTRSTEQYF. CDR3 sequence (DNA): TGTGCCAGCAGCTCACCAACCCCCGGGACTAGAAGCACCGAGCAGTACTTC.

At least ten counts were recorded for this clonotype. The J gene is TRBJ1-3, the V gene TRBV11-3, with a possible D match to TRBD1 (6 bases). V lost 1 base and J lost 0, with 7 bases in between. CDR1 and CDR2 from the germline V gene are SGHNT and YENEEA. The CDR3 runs to 15 residues. In nucleotides, the CDR3 is TGTGCCAGCAGCTTAGCGACAGGCTCTGGAAACACCATATATTTT. It codes for CASSLATGSGNTIYF. Using reference TRBV11-3 and TRBJ1-3 for the parts outside the CDR3, the full variable domain is EAGVVQSPRYKIIEKKQPVAFWCNPISGHNTLYWYLQNLGQGPELLIRYENEEAVDDSQLPKDRFSAERLKGVDSTLKIQPAELGDSAVYLCASSLATGSGNTIYFGEGSWLTVV.

This clonotype was observed a handful of times. The genes are TRBV10-2 and TRBJ1-4; D might be TRBD1 (5 bases). Per the germline V gene, CDR1 is WSHSY and CDR2 is SAAADI. The CDR3 sequence is 13 residues long. V lost 5 bases and J 4 bases, leaving 8 bases between the germline ends. The CDR3: CASSRQLNEKLFF. CDR3 DNA: TGCGCCAGCAGTCGACAGCTTAATGAAAAACTGTTTTTT.

This clonotype appeared many times. The J gene is TRBJ2-3, the V gene TRBV11-2, with 11 bases identical to TRBD1. CDR3 length: 15 residues. V trimming: 6 bases; J trimming: 3 bases; junction bases outside the gene matches: 5. Germline CDR1 and CDR2: SGHAT and FQNNGV. CDR3 in amino acids: CASSWTGGATDTQYF. The DNA of the CDR3 is TGTGCCAGCAGTTGGACAGGGGGCGCAACAGATACGCAGTATTTT.

About this clonotype: A far larger clone is only one base removed, so a read error is likely. The rearrangement uses TRBV12-3 or TRBV12-4 and TRBJ2-5; 9 nucleotides match TRBD1. This CDR3 comprises 13 residues. The V segment lost 4 bases and the J segment 11 bases; nucleotides outside the gene matches: 8. The CDR3 nucleotides are TGTGCCAGCAGTTGGGACAGGGACAATGAGCAGTACTTC. Amino acid sequence: CASSWDRDNEQYF.

This clonotype was picked up many times. This chain links TRBV7-9 with TRBJ2-6; 7 positions agree with TRBD1. Germline CDR1 SEHNR, CDR2 FQNEAQ (reference sequence). The junction had 9 bases not matched to a gene; V was cut back by 7 bases and J by 0 bases. The length of the CDR3 is 17 residues. The CDR3 nucleotides read TGTGCCAGCACCGGTCCGGGACAGAGCTCTGGGGCCAACGTCCTGACTTTC. Protein product: CASTGPGQSSGANVLTF. Combining the CDR3 with reference TRBV7-9 and TRBJ2-6 gives the whole variable domain DTGVSQNPRHKITKRGQNVTFRCDPISEHNRLYWYRQTLGQGPEFLTYFQNEAQLEKSRLLSDRFSAERPKGSFSTLEIQRTEQGDSAMYLCASTGPGQSSGANVLTFGAGSRLTVL.

In this sample, this clonotype turned up many times. The chain recombines TRBV6-1 with TRBJ2-1, with TRBD2 identical over 15 bases. The CDR3 is made up of 19 amino acids. With 6 bases clipped from V and 1 base from J, the junction kept 10 bases outside the gene matches. Germline V gene sequence: CDR1 MNHNS, CDR2 SASEGT. The CDR3 loop is CASSPYRTSGRVSYNEQFF. The CDR3 nucleotides are TGTGCCAGCAGCCCTTACCGGACTAGCGGGAGGGTTTCCTACAATGAGCAGTTCTTC.

The chain carries TRBV27 and TRBJ2-7; D might be TRBD1 or TRBD2, each matching 5 bases. This CDR3 has 18 amino acids. Trimming left V 5 bases short and J 2 bases short, with 25 bases between. Per the germline V gene, CDR1 is MNHEY and CDR2 is SMNVEV (reference sequence). The CDR3 protein is CASSPHPRVEGNAYEQYF. The CDR3 region has the DNA TGTGCCAGCAGTCCACATCCCCGGGTAGAGGGGAACGCCTACGAGCAGTACTTC.

This clonotype appeared a few times. This clone may be a read error of a much larger clone one base away. This chain connects TRBV15 to TRBJ2-3; 7 bases align to TRBD1. The germline V gene encodes CDR1 LNHNV and CDR2 YYDKDF (reference sequence). Unmatched junction bases numbered 18, after V lost 3 bases and J lost 3 bases. There are 19 residues in the CDR3. The CDR3 DNA is TGTGCCACCAGCAGGGACGGGACAGATTACTCTGGGCCTACAGATACGCAGTATTTT. Its translation: CATSRDGTDYSGPTDTQYF.

This clonotype was counted many times. The CDR3 DNA sequence: TGTGCCAGCAGCCAAGCGGGAAAGGGGCGCGGGGAGACCCAGTACTTC. This sequence encodes CASSQAGKGRGETQYF. The chain is built from TRBV14 and TRBJ2-5; D is possibly TRBD1 or TRBD2 (5 bases each). In germline, CDR1 is SGHDN, CDR2 FVKESK. CDR3 length equals 16 residues. Trimming pared 1 base from V and 5 bases from J, leaving 17 bases between.

A remark on this clonotype: Sequence at one end of the junction differs from germline and may be a read error. The chain recombines TRBV2 with TRBJ2-1; 8 nucleotides match TRBD2. The CDR3 sequence is 15 residues long. Germline lookup yields CDR1 SNHLY and CDR2 FYNNEI. The chain's CDR3 is CVSREAGTRGGRAFF. CDR3 bases: TGTGTCAGCAGGGAAGCCGGGACTAGAGGGGGGAGGGCGTTCTTC. The variable domain in full, completed from reference TRBV2 and TRBJ2-1, reads EPEVTQTPSHQVTQMGQEVILRCVPISNHLYFYWYRQILGQKVEFLVSFYNNEISEKSEIFDDQFSVERPDGSNFTLKIRSTKLEDSAMYFCVSREAGTRGGRAFFGPGTRLTVL.

A single count supports this clonotype. With a much larger clone just one base away, this may be a read error. Likely a read error: the CDR3 ends without its conserved phenylalanine or tryptophan. V and J are TRBV20-1 and TRBJ2-2, with 14 bases fitting TRBD2. Per the germline V gene, CDR1 is DFQATT and CDR2 is SNEGSKA (reference sequence). With 8 bases clipped from V and 4 bases from J, the junction kept 12 bases outside the gene matches. The CDR3 totals 17 residues. The CDR3 loop reads CSSTYSGLAGATGELFY. CDR3 DNA sequence: TGCAGTTCAACATACTCGGGACTAGCGGGAGCCACCGGGGAGCTGTTTTAT.

This clonotype occurred many times. The chain is built from TRBV9 and TRBJ2-2; 8 nucleotides line up with TRBD2. The CDR3 loop spans 16 amino acids. V trimming: 2 bases; J trimming: 2 bases; junction bases outside the gene matches: 5. Per germline, CDR1 SGDLS and CDR2 YYNGEE. This CDR3 reads CASSVIAGHNTGELFF. CDR3 nucleotide sequence: TGTGCCAGCAGCGTTATAGCGGGACACAACACCGGGGAGCTGTTTTTT.

This clonotype was seen ten or more times. V gene TRBV5-1 combines with J gene TRBJ2-2, with 7 bases fitting TRBD1. Germline V lookup: CDR1 SGHRS, CDR2 YFSETQ. J lost 0 bases, V lost 5 bases, and 4 bases had no gene match. The CDR3 has 15 residues. The CDR3 DNA sequence: TGCGCCAGCAGACCGACAGGGACGAACACCGGGGAGCTGTTTTTT. Translating gives CASRPTGTNTGELFF. Drawing the rest from reference TRBV5-1 and TRBJ2-2, the complete variable domain is KAGVTQTPRYLIKTRGQQVTLSCSPISGHRSVSWYQQTPGQGLQFLFEYFSETQRNKGNFPGRFSGRQFSNSRSEMNVSTLELGDSALYLCASRPTGTNTGELFFGEGSRLTVL.

Notes on this clonotype: A single base separates this from a much larger clone, so it may be a read error. V and J are TRBV6-2 or TRBV6-3 and TRBJ1-1; D is unresolved. CDR1 is MNHEY, CDR2 SVGEGT, per germline. The CDR3 has 15 residues. V lost 2 bases to trimming and J lost 0 bases, with 10 bases between them. CDR3 amino acids: CASSYLPRMNTEAFF. The CDR3 DNA follows: TGTGCCAGCAGTTACCTTCCACGCATGAACACTGAAGCTTTCTTT.

This clonotype has at least ten counts. J is TRBJ2-2 and V is TRBV18; TRBD2 is a possible D gene (7 bases). This CDR3 comprises 17 residues. V shed 0 bases and J shed 2 bases, with 13 bases lying between them. CDR1 is KGHSH and CDR2 is LQKENI in the germline V gene. The CDR3 coding sequence is TGTGCCAGCTCACCACCGCGCGGGGGCCCCAACACCGGGGAGCTGTTTTTT. Its protein is CASSPPRGGPNTGELFF.

This chain links TRBV11-2 with TRBJ2-1, with TRBD2 identical over 16 bases. The CDR3 loop spans 15 amino acids. Germline V gene lookup returns CDR1 SGHAT and CDR2 FQNNGV. J gave up 10 bases and V 5 bases, and 5 bases lay outside the gene matches. CDR3 sequence reads: CASSPGLAGGLEQFF. CDR3 DNA: TGTGCCAGCAGCCCGGGACTAGCGGGGGGGTTGGAGCAGTTCTTC.

This clonotype has ten or more counts. V usage is TRBV10-3 and J usage is TRBJ1-5; 9 bases match TRBD1. The CDR3 is 15 residues long. The J segment lost 1 base and the V segment lost 6 bases, leaving 4 bases of the junction unmatched. Per the germline V gene, CDR1 is ENHRY and CDR2 is SYGVKD. The chain's CDR3 is CAIRNGQGSNQPQHF. CDR3 bases: TGTGCCATCAGGAATGGACAGGGGAGCAATCAGCCCCAGCATTTT.

In this sample, this clonotype turned up many times. J is TRBJ1-5 and V is TRBV29-1, with 9 bases matching TRBD1. CDR3 length: 14 residues. Germline V gene lookup returns CDR1 SQVTM and CDR2 ANQGSEA. The V segment lost 5 bases and the J segment 3 bases; nucleotides outside the gene matches: 5. CDR3 protein: CSVSDRGINQPQHF. CDR3 in DNA: TGCAGCGTTTCGGACAGGGGAATCAATCAGCCCCAGCATTTT. Supplemented by reference TRBV29-1 and TRBJ1-5, the full variable domain reads SAVISQKPSRDICQRGTSLTIQCQVDSQVTMMFWYRQQPGQSLTLIATANQGSEATYESGFVIDKFPISRPNLTFSTLTVSNMSPEDSSIYLCSVSDRGINQPQHFGDGTRLSIL.

This clonotype was seen repeatedly, ten times or more. The chain employs TRBV25-1 and TRBJ1-1, with a tentative D call TRBD1 (5 bases). V was clipped by 4 bases and J by 3 bases, with 12 bases between them. The CDR3 has 14 residues. Germline loops: CDR1 MGHDK, CDR2 SYGVNS. CDR3 region: CASSGPGRYTEAFF. CDR3 nucleotide sequence: TGTGCCAGCAGTGGACCGGGACGGTACACTGAAGCTTTCTTT.

This clonotype has ten or more counts. The chain uses TRBV10-3 and TRBJ2-7; D may be TRBD1 or TRBD2 (5 bases each). CDR1 is ENHRY and CDR2 is SYGVKD in the germline V gene. Trimming cost V 6 bases and J 0 bases, with 9 bases left between them. This CDR3 has 13 amino acids. The CDR3 protein is CAIRGRLSYEQYF. The CDR3, as DNA: TGTGCCATCAGGGGACGGCTCTCCTACGAGCAGTACTTC.

This clonotype was seen repeatedly, ten times or more. This rearrangement joins TRBV4-1 to TRBJ1-1; TRBD1 matches 8 bases. Germline loops: CDR1 MGHRA, CDR2 YSYEKL. This CDR3 has 15 residues. With V trimmed by 4 bases and J by 1 base, 5 bases remained unmatched. The DNA for the CDR3 is TGCGCCAGCAGCCCAGGACAGGGACCGAACACTGAAGCTTTCTTT. This translates into CASSPGQGPNTEAFF.

This clonotype was counted at least ten times. The chain links TRBV20-1 to TRBJ1-2; the D gene is possibly TRBD1 (5 bases). Trimming left V 3 bases short and J 4 bases short, with 15 bases between. There are 14 residues in the CDR3. Germline CDR1 and CDR2: DFQATT and SNEGSKA (reference sequence). The CDR3 DNA sequence: TGCAGTGCTAGTCGGGGGAGCGAAGCCTATGGCTACACCTTC. Protein product: CSASRGSEAYGYTF.

In this sample, this clonotype turned up many times. The chain carries TRBV19 and TRBJ1-5, with D uncertain. This CDR3 contains 14 residues. The V end lost 5 bases, the J end lost 4 bases, and 12 bases lay between the germline ends. Germline V gene lookup returns CDR1 LNHDA and CDR2 SQIVND (reference sequence). The CDR3 protein is CASSSGEGNQPQHF. The CDR3, as DNA: TGTGCCAGTAGTTCAGGAGAGGGTAATCAGCCCCAGCATTTT.

Many counts were recorded for this clonotype. V is TRBV3-1 and J is TRBJ1-2, with D unclear. This CDR3 region has 12 residues. The V end lost 4 bases, the J end lost 8 bases, and 11 bases lay between the germline ends. The germline V gene encodes CDR1 LGHDT and CDR2 YNNKEL (reference sequence). CDR3 region: CASSRIREGYTF. DNA of the CDR3: TGTGCCAGCAGCCGCATTCGGGAGGGCTACACCTTC.

This clonotype showed up just a few times. This may stem from a read error, because a much larger clone lies one nucleotide away. This sequence joins TRBV5-1 and TRBJ1-1; TRBD1 is a possible D gene (5 bases). CDR3 length: 14 amino acids. Germline CDR1 is SGHRS and CDR2 is YFSETQ. The CDR3 protein is CASSLDGAGTEASF. The CDR3 coding sequence is TGCGCCAGCAGCTTAGATGGGGCGGGCACTGAAGCTTCCTTT.

This chain uses TRBV28 with TRBJ1-6; possibly TRBD1 for D (6 bases). Looked up from germline, CDR1 is MDHEN and CDR2 is SYDVKM. CDR3 length: 14 residues. CDR3 nucleotide sequence: TGTGCTGAAGCACAGGGACCCTATAATTCACCCCTCCACTTT. Protein product: CAEAQGPYNSPLHF.

This clonotype has at least ten counts. J is TRBJ2-7 and V is TRBV7-9; TRBD2 might be the D (6 bases). Germline V gene data show CDR1 as SEHNR and CDR2 as FQNEAQ (reference sequence). The CDR3 runs to 13 residues. The V end was cut by 5 bases, the J end by 5 bases, with 13 bases between. CDR3 DNA sequence: TGTGCCAGCAGCCGGACCCGGGGGAACGAGCAGTACTTC. Translation gives CASSRTRGNEQYF.

Details on this clonotype: This sequence is one base from a far larger clone and is likely a read error. CDR3 nucleotide sequence: TGTGCCTGGAGCAGGACAGGCGTTTCCTACGAGCAGTTCTTC. It yields the protein CAWSRTGVSYEQFF. This chain links TRBV30 with TRBJ2-1, with 7 bases that match TRBD1. Losses at the gene ends were 3 bases for V and 10 bases for J; bases not matched to a gene: 12. In germline, CDR1 is GTSNPN, CDR2 SVGIG (reference sequence). CDR3 size: 14 residues. Full variable domain (outside the CDR3, taken from reference TRBV30 and TRBJ2-1): SQTIHQWPATLVQPVGSPLSLECTVEGTSNPNLYWYRQAAGRGLQLLFYSVGIGQISSEVPQNLSASRPQDRQFILSSKKLLLSDSGFYLCAWSRTGVSYEQFFGPGTRLTVL.